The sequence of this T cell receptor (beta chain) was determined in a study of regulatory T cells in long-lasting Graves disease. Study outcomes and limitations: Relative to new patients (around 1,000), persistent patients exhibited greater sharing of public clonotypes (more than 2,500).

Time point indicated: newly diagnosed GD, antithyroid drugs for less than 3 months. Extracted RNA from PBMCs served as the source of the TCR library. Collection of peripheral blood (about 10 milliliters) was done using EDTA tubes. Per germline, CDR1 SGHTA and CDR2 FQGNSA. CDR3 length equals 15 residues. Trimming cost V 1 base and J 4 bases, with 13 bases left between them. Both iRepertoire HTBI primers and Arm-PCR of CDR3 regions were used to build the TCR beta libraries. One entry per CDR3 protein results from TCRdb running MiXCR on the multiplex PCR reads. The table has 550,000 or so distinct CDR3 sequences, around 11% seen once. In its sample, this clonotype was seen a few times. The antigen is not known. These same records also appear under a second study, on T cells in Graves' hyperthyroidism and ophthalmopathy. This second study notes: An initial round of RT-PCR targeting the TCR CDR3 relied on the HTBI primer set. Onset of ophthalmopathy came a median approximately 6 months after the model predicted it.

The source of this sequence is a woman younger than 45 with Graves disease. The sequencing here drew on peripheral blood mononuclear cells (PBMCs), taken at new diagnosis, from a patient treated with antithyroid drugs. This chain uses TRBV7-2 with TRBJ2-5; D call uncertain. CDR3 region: CASSLGGGVGETQYF. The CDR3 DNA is TGTGCCAGCAGCTTAGGCGGCGGAGTAGGAGAGACCCAGTACTTC.